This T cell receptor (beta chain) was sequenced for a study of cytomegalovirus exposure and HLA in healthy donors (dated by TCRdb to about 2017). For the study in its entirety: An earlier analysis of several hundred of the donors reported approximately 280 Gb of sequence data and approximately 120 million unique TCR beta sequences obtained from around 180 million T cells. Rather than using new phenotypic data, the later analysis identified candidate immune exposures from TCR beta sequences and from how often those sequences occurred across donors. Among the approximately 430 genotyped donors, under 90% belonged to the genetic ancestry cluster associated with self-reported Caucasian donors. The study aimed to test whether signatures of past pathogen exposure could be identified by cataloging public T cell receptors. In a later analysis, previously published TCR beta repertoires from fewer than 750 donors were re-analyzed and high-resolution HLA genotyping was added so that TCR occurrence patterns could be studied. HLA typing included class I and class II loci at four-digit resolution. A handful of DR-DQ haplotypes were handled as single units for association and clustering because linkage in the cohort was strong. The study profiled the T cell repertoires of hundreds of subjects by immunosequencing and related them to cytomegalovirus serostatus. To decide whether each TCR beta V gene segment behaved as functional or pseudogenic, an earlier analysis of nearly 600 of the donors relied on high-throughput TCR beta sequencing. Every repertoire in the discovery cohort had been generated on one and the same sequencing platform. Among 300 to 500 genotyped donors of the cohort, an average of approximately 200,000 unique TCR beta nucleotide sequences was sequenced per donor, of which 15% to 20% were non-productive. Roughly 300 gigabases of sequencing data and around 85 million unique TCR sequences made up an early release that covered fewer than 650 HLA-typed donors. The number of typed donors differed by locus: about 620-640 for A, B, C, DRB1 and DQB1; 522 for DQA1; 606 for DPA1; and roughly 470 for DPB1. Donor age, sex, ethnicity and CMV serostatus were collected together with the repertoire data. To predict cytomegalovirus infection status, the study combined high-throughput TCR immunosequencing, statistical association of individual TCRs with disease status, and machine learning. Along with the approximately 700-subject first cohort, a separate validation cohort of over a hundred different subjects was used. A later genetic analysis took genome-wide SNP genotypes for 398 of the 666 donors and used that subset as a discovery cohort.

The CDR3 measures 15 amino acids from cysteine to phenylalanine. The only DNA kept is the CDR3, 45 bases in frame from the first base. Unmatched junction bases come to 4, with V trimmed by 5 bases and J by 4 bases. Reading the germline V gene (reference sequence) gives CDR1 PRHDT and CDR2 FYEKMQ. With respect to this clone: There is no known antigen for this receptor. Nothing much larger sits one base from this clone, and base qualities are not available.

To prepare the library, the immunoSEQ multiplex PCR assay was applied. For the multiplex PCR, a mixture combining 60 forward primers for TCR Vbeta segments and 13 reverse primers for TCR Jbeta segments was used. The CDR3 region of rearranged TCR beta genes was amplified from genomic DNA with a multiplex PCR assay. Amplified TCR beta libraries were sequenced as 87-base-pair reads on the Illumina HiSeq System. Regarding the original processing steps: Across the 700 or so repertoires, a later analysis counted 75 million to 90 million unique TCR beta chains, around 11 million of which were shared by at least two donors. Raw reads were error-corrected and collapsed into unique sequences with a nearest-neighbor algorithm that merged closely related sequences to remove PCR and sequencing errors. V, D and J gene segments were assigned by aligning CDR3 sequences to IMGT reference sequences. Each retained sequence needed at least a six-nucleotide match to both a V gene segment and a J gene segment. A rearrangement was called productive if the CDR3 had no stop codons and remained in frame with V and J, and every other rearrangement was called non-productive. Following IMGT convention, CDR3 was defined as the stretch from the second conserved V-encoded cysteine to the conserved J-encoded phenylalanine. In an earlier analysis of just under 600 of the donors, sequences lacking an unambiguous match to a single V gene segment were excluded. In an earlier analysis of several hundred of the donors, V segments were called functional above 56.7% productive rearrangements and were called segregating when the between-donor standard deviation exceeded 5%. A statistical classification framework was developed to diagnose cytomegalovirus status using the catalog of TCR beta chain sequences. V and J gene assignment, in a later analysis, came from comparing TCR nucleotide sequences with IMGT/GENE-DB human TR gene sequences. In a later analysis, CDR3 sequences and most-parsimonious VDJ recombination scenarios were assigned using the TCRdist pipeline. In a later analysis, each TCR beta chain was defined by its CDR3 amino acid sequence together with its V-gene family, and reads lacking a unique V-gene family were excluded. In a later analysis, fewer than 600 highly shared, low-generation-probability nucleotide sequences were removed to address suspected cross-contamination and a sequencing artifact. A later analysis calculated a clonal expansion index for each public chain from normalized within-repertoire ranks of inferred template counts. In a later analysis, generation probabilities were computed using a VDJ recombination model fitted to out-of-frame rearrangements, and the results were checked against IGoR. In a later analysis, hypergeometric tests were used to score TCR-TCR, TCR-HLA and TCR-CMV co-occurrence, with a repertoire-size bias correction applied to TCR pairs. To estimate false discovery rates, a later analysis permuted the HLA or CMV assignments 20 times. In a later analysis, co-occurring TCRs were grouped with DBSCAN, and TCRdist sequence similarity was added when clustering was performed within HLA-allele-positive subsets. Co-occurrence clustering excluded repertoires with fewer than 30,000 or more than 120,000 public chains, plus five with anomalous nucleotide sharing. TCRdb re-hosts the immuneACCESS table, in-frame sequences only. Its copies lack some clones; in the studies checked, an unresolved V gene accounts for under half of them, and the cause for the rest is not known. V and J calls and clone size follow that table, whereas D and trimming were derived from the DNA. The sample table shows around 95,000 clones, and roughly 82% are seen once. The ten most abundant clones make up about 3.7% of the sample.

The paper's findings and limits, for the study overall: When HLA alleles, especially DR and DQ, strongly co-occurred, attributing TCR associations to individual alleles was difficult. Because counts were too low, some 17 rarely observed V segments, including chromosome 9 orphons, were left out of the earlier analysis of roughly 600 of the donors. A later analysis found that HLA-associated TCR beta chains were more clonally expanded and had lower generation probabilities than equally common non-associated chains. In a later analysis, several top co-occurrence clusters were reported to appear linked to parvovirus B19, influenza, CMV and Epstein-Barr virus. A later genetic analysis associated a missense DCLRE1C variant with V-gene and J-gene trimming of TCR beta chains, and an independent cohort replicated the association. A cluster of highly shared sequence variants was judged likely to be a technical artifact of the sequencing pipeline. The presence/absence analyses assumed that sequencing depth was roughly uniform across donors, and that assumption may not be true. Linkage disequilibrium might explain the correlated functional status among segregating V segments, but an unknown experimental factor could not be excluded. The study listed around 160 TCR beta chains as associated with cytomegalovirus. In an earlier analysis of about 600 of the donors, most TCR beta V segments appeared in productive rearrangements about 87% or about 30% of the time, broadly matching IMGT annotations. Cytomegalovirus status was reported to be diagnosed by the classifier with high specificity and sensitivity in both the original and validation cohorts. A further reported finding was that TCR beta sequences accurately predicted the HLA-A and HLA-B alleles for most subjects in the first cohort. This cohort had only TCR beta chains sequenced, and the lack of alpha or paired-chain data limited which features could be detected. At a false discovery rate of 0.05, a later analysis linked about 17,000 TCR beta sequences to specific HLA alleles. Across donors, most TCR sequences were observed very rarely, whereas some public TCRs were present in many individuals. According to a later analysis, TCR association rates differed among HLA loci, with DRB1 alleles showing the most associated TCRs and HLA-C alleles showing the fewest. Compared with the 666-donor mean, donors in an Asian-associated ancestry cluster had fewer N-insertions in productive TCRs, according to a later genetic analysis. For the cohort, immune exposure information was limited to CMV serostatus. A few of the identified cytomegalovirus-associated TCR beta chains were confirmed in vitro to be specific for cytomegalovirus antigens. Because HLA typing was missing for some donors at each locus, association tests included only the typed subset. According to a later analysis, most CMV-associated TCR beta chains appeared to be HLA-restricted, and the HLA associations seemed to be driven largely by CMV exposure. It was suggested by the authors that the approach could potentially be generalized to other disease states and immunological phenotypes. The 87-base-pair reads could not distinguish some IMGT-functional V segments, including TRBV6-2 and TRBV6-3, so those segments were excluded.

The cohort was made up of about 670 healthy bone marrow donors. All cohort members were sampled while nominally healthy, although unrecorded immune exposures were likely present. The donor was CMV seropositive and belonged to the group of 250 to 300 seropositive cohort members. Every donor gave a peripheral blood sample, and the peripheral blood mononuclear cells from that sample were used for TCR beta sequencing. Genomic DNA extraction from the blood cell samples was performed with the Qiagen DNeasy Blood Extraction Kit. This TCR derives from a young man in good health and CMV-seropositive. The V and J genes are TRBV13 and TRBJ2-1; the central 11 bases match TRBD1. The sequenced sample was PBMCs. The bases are TGTGCCAGCAGCCGGGACAGGGGGTCGTACAATGAGCAGTTCTTC. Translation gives CASSRDRGSYNEQFF.